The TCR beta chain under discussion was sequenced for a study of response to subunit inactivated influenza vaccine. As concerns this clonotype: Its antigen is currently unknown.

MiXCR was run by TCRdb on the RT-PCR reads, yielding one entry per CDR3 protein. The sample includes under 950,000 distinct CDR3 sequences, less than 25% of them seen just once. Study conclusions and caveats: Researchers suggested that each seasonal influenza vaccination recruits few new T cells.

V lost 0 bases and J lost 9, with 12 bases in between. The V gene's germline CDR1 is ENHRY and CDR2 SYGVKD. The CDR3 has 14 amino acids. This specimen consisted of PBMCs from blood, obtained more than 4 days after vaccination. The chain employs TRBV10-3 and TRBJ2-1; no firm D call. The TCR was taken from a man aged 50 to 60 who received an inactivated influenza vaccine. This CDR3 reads CAISESSPAGEQFF. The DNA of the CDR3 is TGTGCCATCAGTGAGTCGAGTCCAGCAGGTGAGCAGTTCTTC.